Each of the 22 T cell receptor beta chains below was sequenced from the same sample in a study of response to subunit inactivated influenza vaccine. TCRdb passed the RT-PCR reads through MiXCR, listing each CDR3 protein once. Of approximately 520,000 distinct CDR3 sequences listed, approximately 24% were seen once; the top ten hold approximately 2%. Source: CD4+ T cells sorted from PBMCs, taken 5 to 6 days after vaccination. The receptors come from a man aged 50 to 59 who received an inactivated influenza vaccine.

The chain joins TRBV3-1 to TRBJ2-7; TRBD2 aligns across 9 bases. The CDR3 is made up of 15 amino acids. From germline, CDR1 is LGHDT and CDR2 YNNKEL (reference sequence). J lost 2 bases, V lost 2 bases, and 4 bases had no gene match. CDR3 coding DNA: TGTGCCAGCAGCCAATCGACTAGCGGCACCTACGAGCAGTACTTC. It is translated as CASSQSTSGTYEQYF.

This clonotype was detected only a few times. This rearrangement joins TRBV12-3 or TRBV12-4 to TRBJ2-1; D unresolved. This CDR3 has 12 amino acids. Trimming removed 3 bases from V and 6 bases from J, with 6 bases in between. CDR3 in DNA: TGTGCCAGCAGTTTTTTAGCCAATGAGCAGTTCTTC. It is translated as CASSFLANEQFF.

The chain links TRBV6-1 to TRBJ1-1; 7 positions agree with TRBD1. The V gene end was trimmed by 7 bases and the J gene end by 7 bases; junction bases not matched to a gene: 18. CDR1 MNHNS and CDR2 SASEGT come from the germline V gene. CDR3 size: 16 residues. CDR3 bases: TGTGCCAGCAACCCACGGACAGGAGGAGGGGAGGGTGAAGCTTTCTTT. Translating it yields CASNPRTGGGEGEAFF.

The chain uses TRBV5-1 and TRBJ2-5; D is possibly TRBD2 (6 bases). The germline CDR1 and CDR2 sequences are SGHRS and YFSETQ. V was clipped by 4 bases and J by 5 bases, with 18 bases between them. CDR3 length equals 15 residues. This chain's CDR3 is CASSQNGGPSETQYF. The CDR3 DNA reads as TGCGCCAGCAGCCAGAATGGAGGGCCCTCGGAGACCCAGTACTTC.

This clonotype was recorded a few times. The V call is TRBV5-1, the J call TRBJ2-1; maybe TRBD2 (5 bases). This CDR3 is built from 14 residues. The germline V gene encodes CDR1 SGHRS and CDR2 YFSETQ. V dropped 5 bases and J dropped 4 bases, with 13 bases sitting between them. CDR3 sequence reads: CASRGGLLYNEQFF. The CDR3 region has the DNA TGCGCCAGCAGGGGCGGGCTACTTTACAATGAGCAGTTCTTC.

The genes are TRBV12-3 or TRBV12-4 and TRBJ2-7; maybe TRBD1 (5 bases). V dropped 2 bases and J dropped 0 bases, with 8 bases sitting between them. The CDR3 spans 14 residues. CDR3 DNA sequence: TGTGCCAGCAGTTTAAAGGGGTTCTCCTACGAGCAGTACTTC. Encoded protein: CASSLKGFSYEQYF.

The rearrangement uses TRBV6-2 or TRBV6-3 and TRBJ1-2, with unresolved D. The V gene lost 2 bases and the J gene lost 8 bases, with 9 bases spanning the gap. Germline V gives CDR1 MNHEY, CDR2 SVGEGT. The CDR3 is 12 amino acids. The DNA of the CDR3 is TGTGCCAGCAGTTACACCGTACGAGGCTACACCTTC. Amino acid sequence: CASSYTVRGYTF.

V and J are TRBV3-1 and TRBJ2-1; D remains unclear. CDR1 and CDR2 (germline): LGHDT, YNNKEL (reference sequence). The CDR3 extends over 16 amino acids. Between the trimmed V and J ends, which lost 7 bases and 8 bases, there was a span of 24 bases. CDR3 nucleotides: TGTGCCAGCACCAACCGAGGAACTCGGCCCAAGGATGAGCAGTTCTTC. Translated, it gives CASTNRGTRPKDEQFF.

This clonotype was recorded only once. Germline is not matched at one junction end, which may reflect a read error. The V and J genes are TRBV20-1 and TRBJ1-6; a weak D match, TRBD1 (6 bases). Germline CDR1 reads DFQATT; CDR2 reads SNEGSKA (reference sequence). This CDR3 has 16 residues. This chain's CDR3 is CCARLSPRGGNSPLHF. The CDR3 nucleotides are TGCTGTGCTAGACTCTCGCCCAGGGGCGGCAATTCACCCCTCCACTTT.

This clonotype was picked up a small number of times. This rearrangement joins TRBV20-1 to TRBJ2-4, with a weak D call TRBD1 (6 bases). The germline CDR1 and CDR2 sequences are DFQATT and SNEGSKA (reference sequence). The CDR3 contains 15 residues. With 5 bases removed from V and 5 bases from J, the gap between germline ends came to 19 bases. The CDR3 here is CSARGQWGLENIQYF. DNA for the CDR3: TGCAGTGCTCGCGGACAGTGGGGGTTGGAAAACATTCAGTACTTC.

The table lists this clonotype with a few counts. The chain carries TRBV9 and TRBJ2-7; 10 bases match TRBD2. The CDR3 totals 15 residues. CDR1 and CDR2 from the germline V gene are SGDLS and YYNGEE. With V trimmed by 4 bases and J by 2 bases, 6 bases remained unmatched. In DNA form, the CDR3 reads TGTGCCAGCAGCTCCCAAGCGGGAGGGACCTACGAGCAGTACTTC. This codes for CASSSQAGGTYEQYF.

In this sample, this clonotype turned up a few times. The chain has TRBV10-3 and TRBJ2-2, with D tentatively TRBD2 (6 bases). CDR1 is ENHRY and CDR2 is SYGVKD in the germline V gene. The CDR3 consists of 13 residues. V was cut by 11 bases and J by 2 bases, with 12 bases left in between. For the CDR3, the DNA is TGTGCCGCGGGGAAAGTTAACACCGGGGAGCTGTTTTTT. Its protein product is CAAGKVNTGELFF.

This clonotype was seen a few times. V and J are TRBV6-5 and TRBJ2-1; 10 nucleotides line up with TRBD2. CDR3 size: 19 residues. V dropped 2 bases and J dropped 6; count of bases not matched to a gene: 16. Germline V lookup: CDR1 MNHEY, CDR2 SVGAGI. CDR3 DNA sequence: TGTGCCAGCAGTTACGGGCTAGCGGGAGTAAAGGGACTTAGCAATGAGCAGTTCTTC. Amino acid sequence: CASSYGLAGVKGLSNEQFF.

This rearrangement joins TRBV28 to TRBJ1-2; unclear D gene. This CDR3 contains 12 residues. Germline values: CDR1 MDHEN, CDR2 SYDVKM. V was shortened by 6 bases and J by 2 bases, with 7 bases between the two germline ends. The CDR3 loop reads CASRRENYGYTF. DNA of the CDR3: TGTGCCAGCAGACGAGAGAACTATGGCTACACCTTC.

V usage is TRBV24-1 and J usage is TRBJ2-1; D perhaps matches TRBD1 (6 bases). Germline loops: CDR1 KGHDR, CDR2 SFDVKD. V gave up 3 bases and J gave up 8 bases, with 19 bases separating them. The CDR3 is 16 amino acids. The CDR3 spells CATSDPTGRVSDEQFF. The CDR3 DNA is TGTGCCACCAGTGATCCAACAGGGCGGGTGAGTGATGAGCAGTTCTTC.

This clonotype turned up a few times. The genes are TRBV20-1 and TRBJ2-3; the D is unclear. The CDR3 is 13 amino acids. Germline CDR1 is DFQATT and CDR2 is SNEGSKA (reference sequence). Trimming cost V 3 bases and J 0 bases, with 7 bases left between them. The CDR3 spells CSASVWSTDTQYF. The CDR3 bases are TGCAGTGCTAGTGTGTGGAGCACAGATACGCAGTATTTT.

This clonotype was seen a few times. The rearrangement joins TRBV6-5 to TRBJ2-1; possible D gene TRBD2, 5 bases. The CDR3 runs 14 residues. Trimming cost V 2 bases and J 8 bases, with 13 bases left between them. CDR1 is MNHEY, CDR2 SVGAGI, per germline. DNA of the CDR3: TGTGCCAGCAGTTACGCCGCTAGCATGGATGAGCAGTTCTTC. Its translation is CASSYAASMDEQFF.

This clonotype was counted only a few times. DNA for the CDR3: TGTGCCAGCAGTTACGGGAACCGGTATGGCTACACCTTC. Translated: CASSYGNRYGYTF. The J gene is TRBJ1-2, the V gene TRBV6-5; no firm D call. Deletions cut 2 bases from V and 5 bases from J, with 9 bases between. Germline V gene sequence: CDR1 MNHEY, CDR2 SVGAGI. The CDR3 sequence is 13 residues long.

The V gene is TRBV3-1, the J gene TRBJ2-1, with 8 bases aligning to TRBD2. Germline V CDR1 and CDR2: LGHDT, YNNKEL (reference sequence). V shed 4 bases and J 9 bases; nucleotides not matched to a gene: 17. The CDR3 sequence is 17 residues long. CDR3 loop: CASSPTLGAGVRIEQFF. Written as DNA, the CDR3 is TGTGCCAGCAGCCCAACCCTGGGAGCGGGAGTTAGGATTGAGCAGTTCTTC.

This clonotype was seen more than once but under ten times. The chain uses TRBV20-1 and TRBJ2-3, with D possibly TRBD2 on 5 matching bases. V dropped 0 bases and J dropped 1 base, with 11 bases sitting between them. The CDR3 is 15 residues long. The germline CDR1 and CDR2 sequences are DFQATT and SNEGSKA (reference sequence). CDR3 DNA: TGCAGTGCTAGAGATTGGGGAGAAGGCACAGATACGCAGTATTTT. Its translation is CSARDWGEGTDTQYF.

The CDR3 nucleotides are TGCGCCAGCAGCTTGGGACGGACTAGCGGGGTCCAAGAGACCCAGTACTTC. Translated: CASSLGRTSGVQETQYF. V usage is TRBV5-1 and J usage is TRBJ2-5; 12 bases are a match to TRBD2. With 0 bases clipped from V and 1 base from J, the junction kept 4 bases outside the gene matches. Looked up from germline, CDR1 is SGHRS and CDR2 is YFSETQ. This CDR3 is built from 17 residues.

This chain connects TRBV14 to TRBJ2-3; TRBD1 agrees at 8 bases. The CDR3 covers 15 residues. The V segment lost 0 bases and the J segment 4 bases; nucleotides outside the gene matches: 3. Germline V CDR1 and CDR2: SGHDN, FVKESK. The CDR3 DNA reads TGTGCCAGCAGCCAAGATCGGACAGGGCCAGATACGCAGTATTTT. Its translation: CASSQDRTGPDTQYF.